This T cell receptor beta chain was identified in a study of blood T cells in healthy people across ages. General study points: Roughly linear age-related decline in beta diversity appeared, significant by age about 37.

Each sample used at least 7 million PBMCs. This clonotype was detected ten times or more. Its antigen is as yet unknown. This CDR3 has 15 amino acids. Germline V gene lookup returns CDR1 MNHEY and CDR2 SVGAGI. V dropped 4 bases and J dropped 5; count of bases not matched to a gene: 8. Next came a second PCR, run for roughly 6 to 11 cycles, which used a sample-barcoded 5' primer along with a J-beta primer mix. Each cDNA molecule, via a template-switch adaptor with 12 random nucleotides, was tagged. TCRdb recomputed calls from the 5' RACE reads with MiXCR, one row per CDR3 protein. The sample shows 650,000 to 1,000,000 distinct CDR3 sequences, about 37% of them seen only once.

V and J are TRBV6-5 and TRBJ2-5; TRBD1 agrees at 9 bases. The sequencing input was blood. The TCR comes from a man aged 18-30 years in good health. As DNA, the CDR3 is TGTGCCAGCAGTTCGCCGGGACAGGGTTCGGAGACCCAGTACTTC. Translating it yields CASSSPGQGSETQYF.